The 18 T cell receptor beta chains given below trace back to one sample, sequenced in a study of T cells after yellow fever vaccination. A single record per CDR3 protein comes from TCRdb applying MiXCR to the 5' RACE reads. The data contain around 550,000 distinct CDR3 sequences, 15% to 20% of them singletons. This material consisted of PBMCs, taken 15 days after the yellow fever booster vaccination. These receptors were collected from a man younger than 45 who received the YFV17D yellow fever vaccine.

A few counts support this clonotype. CDR3 sequence: CATSRTILAGGTDTQYF. The CDR3 DNA reads as TGTGCCACCAGCAGAACCATCCTAGCGGGAGGCACAGATACGCAGTATTTT. The chain couples TRBV15 to TRBJ2-3, with TRBD2 matching over 10 bases. Germline-derived CDR1 and CDR2 are LNHNV and YYDKDF (reference sequence). The CDR3 contains 17 residues. The J segment lost 1 base and the V segment lost 2 bases, leaving 6 bases of the junction unmatched.

The chain joins TRBV10-3 to TRBJ2-5, with D possibly being TRBD1 (6 bases). Germline V gene lookup returns CDR1 ENHRY and CDR2 SYGVKD. This CDR3 has 12 amino acids. Between the trimmed V and J ends, which lost 10 bases and 2 bases, there was a span of 11 bases. The CDR3: CATKDSQETQYF. Written as DNA, the CDR3 is TGTGCCACCAAGGACAGTCAAGAGACCCAGTACTTC.

The V gene is TRBV9, the J gene TRBJ2-7; 7 positions match TRBD2. The length of the CDR3 is 19 residues. Germline V gene lookup returns CDR1 SGDLS and CDR2 YYNGEE. After removal of 0 bases from V and 6 bases from J, the junction contained 21 bases not matched to a gene. The CDR3 protein is CASSVVRWRCGREHVEQYF. Here the CDR3 DNA reads TGTGCCAGCAGCGTAGTAAGGTGGCGATGCGGGCGGGAGCATGTCGAGCAGTACTTC.

The V gene is TRBV3-1, the J gene TRBJ2-5, with 7 nucleotides matching TRBD2. Trimming at V came to 0 bases and at J to 0 bases, leaving 13 bases not matched to a gene. CDR3 length equals 19 residues. Germline CDR1 is LGHDT and CDR2 is YNNKEL (reference sequence). The CDR3 sequence: CASSQDPYLAELDQETQYF. The CDR3 nucleotides read TGTGCCAGCAGCCAAGATCCCTATCTAGCGGAGCTCGACCAAGAGACCCAGTACTTC.

The rearrangement joins TRBV6-1 to TRBJ2-7, with 8 positions matching TRBD1. The CDR3 is 13 amino acids. Germline lookup yields CDR1 MNHNS and CDR2 SASEGT. With V trimmed by 8 bases and J by 1 base, 4 bases remained unmatched. CDR3 sequence (DNA): TGTGCCAGCGACAGGGGCCTATCCTACGAGCAGTACTTC. Encoded protein: CASDRGLSYEQYF.

In this sample, this clonotype turned up a few times. The chain combines TRBV19 with TRBJ1-4; D remains unclear. CDR3 length: 14 residues. Per the germline V gene, CDR1 is LNHDA and CDR2 is SQIVND (reference sequence). V was trimmed by 5 bases and J by 9 bases, leaving 16 bases between them. The DNA for the CDR3 is TGTGCCAGTAGTCTACAGAGCAGGCGGCAAAAACTGTTTTTT. Protein product: CASSLQSRRQKLFF.

This clonotype appeared a few times. The rearrangement uses TRBV12-3 or TRBV12-4 and TRBJ2-7, with 10 bases fitting TRBD1. V lost 0 bases, J lost 12 bases, and 5 bases stayed unmatched. The CDR3 is 13 residues long. The chain's CDR3 is CASSLAGQGNRYF. The CDR3 DNA follows: TGTGCCAGCAGTTTAGCGGGACAGGGGAATCGGTACTTC.

This clonotype has only a few counts. In DNA form, the CDR3 reads TGCAGCGTGGCTTCGATGGCAGCGAAAGAGACCCAGTACTTC. Its protein is CSVASMAAKETQYF. The J gene is TRBJ2-5, the V gene TRBV29-1; no clear D. CDR1 and CDR2 from the germline V gene are SQVTM and ANQGSEA. The CDR3 loop spans 14 amino acids. The germline V and J ends were trimmed by 6 bases and 3 bases, with 17 bases remaining between them.

This clonotype was found a few times. The V call is TRBV6-2 or TRBV6-3, the J call TRBJ2-7; possible D gene TRBD2, 6 bases. CDR3 length equals 16 residues. Looked up from germline, CDR1 is MNHEY and CDR2 is SVGEGT. V lost 2 bases and J 2 bases, leaving 16 bases between the germline ends. CDR3 residues: CASSYRRGIRAYEQYF. CDR3 DNA: TGTGCCAGCAGTTACCGCCGGGGGATAAGAGCCTACGAGCAGTACTTC.

This rearrangement joins TRBV3-1 to TRBJ2-1, with a possible D match to TRBD1 (5 bases). Germline CDR1 LGHDT, CDR2 YNNKEL (reference sequence). V shed 9 bases and J shed 12 bases, with 24 bases lying between them. The CDR3 covers 14 residues. CDR3 in DNA: TGTGCCAGTCCGCAGGGTATGTGTATCTTTGGGCAGTTCTTC. Protein product: CASPQGMCIFGQFF.

DNA of the CDR3: TGCAGTCCCCTAGCGGGAGCGAGCACAGATACGCAGTATTTT. Translation: CSPLAGASTDTQYF. V usage is TRBV20-1 and J usage is TRBJ2-3; 10 positions match TRBD2. The CDR3 covers 14 residues. J gave up 0 bases and V 8 bases, and 5 bases lay outside the gene matches. Germline V gives CDR1 DFQATT, CDR2 SNEGSKA (reference sequence).

This clonotype was observed at least ten times. This chain uses TRBV12-3 or TRBV12-4 with TRBJ1-2; 9 bases line up with TRBD1. The CDR3 runs 14 residues. Trimming removed 5 bases from V and 4 bases from J; junction bases left unmatched: 5. The CDR3 coding sequence is TGTGCCAGCAGTCGATTGGACAGGGGCTATGGCTACACCTTC. It encodes CASSRLDRGYGYTF.

The chain is built from TRBV20-1 and TRBJ2-1, with D hard to call. Germline CDR1 and CDR2: DFQATT and SNEGSKA (reference sequence). V was pared by 0 bases and J by 9 bases, with 12 bases between. The CDR3 spans 13 residues. This CDR3 is CSARDGLAGEQFF. The CDR3 nucleotides read TGCAGTGCTAGAGATGGATTAGCTGGTGAGCAGTTCTTC.

The genes are TRBV21-1 and TRBJ2-1; the listed D gene, TRBD2, was not tested against the DNA. TRBV21-1 is a documented pseudogene. The length of the CDR3 is 16 residues. The CDR3 sequence is CAYTGGRRKEDNEQFF. The DNA of the CDR3 is TGTGCCTACACCGGGGGGAGGAGGAAAGAGGACAATGAGCAGTTCTTC.

The chain combines TRBV7-9 with TRBJ2-2, with D possibly TRBD2 on 5 matching bases. The ends were cut back, 0 bases at V and 2 bases at J, with 7 bases in the middle. Looked up from germline, CDR1 is SEHNR and CDR2 is FQNEAQ (reference sequence). This CDR3 has 15 residues. As DNA, the CDR3 is TGTGCCAGCAGCTTAGCGGGGAGAAACACCGGGGAGCTGTTTTTT. This gives the protein CASSLAGRNTGELFF.

The gene calls are TRBV10-3 and TRBJ2-5; unclear D gene. Trimming removed 3 bases from V and 5 bases from J, with 10 bases in between. The germline V gene has CDR1 ENHRY and CDR2 SYGVKD. This CDR3 has 13 amino acids. Written as DNA, the CDR3 is TGTGCCATCAGTGATAGGACGCGGGAGACCCAGTACTTC. This translates into CAISDRTRETQYF.

This clonotype was counted only a few times. The rearrangement joins TRBV11-2 to TRBJ2-6; no clear D gene. The V gene's germline CDR1 is SGHAT and CDR2 FQNNGV. With 2 bases removed from V and 0 bases from J, the gap between germline ends came to 17 bases. There are 19 residues in the CDR3. The CDR3 nucleotides are TGTGCCAGCAGCTTACTTAAGACGAGAGTTAGCTCTGGGGCCAACGTCCTGACTTTC. The encoded protein is CASSLLKTRVSSGANVLTF.

V gene TRBV12-3 or TRBV12-4 combines with J gene TRBJ2-2, with a tentative D call TRBD2 (5 bases). V dropped 3 bases and J dropped 0 bases, with 17 bases sitting between them. CDR3 size: 18 residues. The CDR3 reads CASSFYPGVGPNTGELFF. The CDR3 DNA is TGTGCCAGCAGTTTTTACCCCGGGGTAGGGCCGAACACCGGGGAGCTGTTTTTT.